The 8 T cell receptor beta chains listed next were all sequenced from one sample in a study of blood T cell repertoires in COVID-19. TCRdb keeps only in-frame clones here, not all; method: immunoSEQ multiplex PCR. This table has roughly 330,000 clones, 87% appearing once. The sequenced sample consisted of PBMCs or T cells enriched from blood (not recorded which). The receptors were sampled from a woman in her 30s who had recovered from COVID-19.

Written as DNA, the CDR3 is TGTGCCAGCAGCCAAGCCGGGACAGGGACCACCGGGGAGCTGTTTTTT. It yields the protein CASSQAGTGTTGELFF. The chain uses TRBV3-1 (or the pseudogene TRBV3-2) and TRBJ2-2; TRBD1 matches 9 bases. This CDR3 is built from 16 residues. J lost 4 bases, V lost 1 base, and 4 bases had no gene match. Germline CDR1 reads LGHDT; CDR2 reads YNNKEL (reference sequence).

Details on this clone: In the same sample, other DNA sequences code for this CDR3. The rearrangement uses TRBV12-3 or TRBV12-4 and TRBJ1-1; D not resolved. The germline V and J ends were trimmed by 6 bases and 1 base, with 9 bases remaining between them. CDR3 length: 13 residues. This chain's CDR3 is CASSFTENTEAFF. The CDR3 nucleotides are TGTGCCAGCAGCTTTACAGAGAACACTGAAGCTTTCTTT.

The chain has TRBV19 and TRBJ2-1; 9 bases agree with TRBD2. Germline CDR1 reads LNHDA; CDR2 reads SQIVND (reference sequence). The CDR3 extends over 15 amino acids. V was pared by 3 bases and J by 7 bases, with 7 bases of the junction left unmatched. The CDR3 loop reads CASSMNSGGRNEQFF. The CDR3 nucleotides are TGTGCCAGTAGTATGAATAGCGGGGGTAGGAATGAGCAGTTCTTC.

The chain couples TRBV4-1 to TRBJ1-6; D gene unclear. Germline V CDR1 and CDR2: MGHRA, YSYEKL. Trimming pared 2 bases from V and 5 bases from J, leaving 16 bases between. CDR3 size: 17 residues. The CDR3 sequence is CASSQRRELDHNSPLHF. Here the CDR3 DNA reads TGCGCCAGCAGCCAACGGCGGGAGCTAGATCATAATTCACCCCTCCACTTT.

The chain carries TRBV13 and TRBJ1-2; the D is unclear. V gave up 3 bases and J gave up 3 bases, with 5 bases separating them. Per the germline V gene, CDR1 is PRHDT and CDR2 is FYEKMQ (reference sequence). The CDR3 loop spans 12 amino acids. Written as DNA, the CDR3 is TGTGCCAGCAGCTTTTCCGACTATGGCTACACCTTC. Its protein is CASSFSDYGYTF.

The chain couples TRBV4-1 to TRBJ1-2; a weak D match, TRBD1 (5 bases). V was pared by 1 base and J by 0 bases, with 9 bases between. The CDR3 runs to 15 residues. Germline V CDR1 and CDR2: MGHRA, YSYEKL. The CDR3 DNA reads TGCGCCAGCAGCCAAGTGGCGGGGCCTAACTATGGCTACACCTTC. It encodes CASSQVAGPNYGYTF.

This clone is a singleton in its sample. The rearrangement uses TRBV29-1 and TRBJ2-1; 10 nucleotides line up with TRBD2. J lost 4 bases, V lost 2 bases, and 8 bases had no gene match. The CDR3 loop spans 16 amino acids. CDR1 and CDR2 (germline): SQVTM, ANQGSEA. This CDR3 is CSVERSPSGGYNEQFF. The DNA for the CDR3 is TGCAGCGTTGAAAGGTCCCCTAGCGGGGGATACAATGAGCAGTTCTTC.

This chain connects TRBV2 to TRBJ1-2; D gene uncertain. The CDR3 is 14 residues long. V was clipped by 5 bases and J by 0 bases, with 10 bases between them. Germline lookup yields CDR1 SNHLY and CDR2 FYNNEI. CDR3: CASSWAGTNYGYTF. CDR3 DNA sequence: TGTGCCAGCAGTTGGGCGGGTACTAACTATGGCTACACCTTC.